The 24 T cell receptor beta chains given below trace back to one sample, sequenced in a study of T-cell memory formation after mild COVID-19. Each CDR3 protein is one row after TCRdb ran MiXCR on the 5' RACE reads. The sample shows 150,000 to 200,000 distinct CDR3 sequences, around a third of them seen only once. Source material: PBMCs or a T cell subset sorted from them (not recorded which). The source is an adult woman who had mild COVID-19 (a few samples of this study predate the infection). Cell type and time point are not known.

The table lists this clonotype with a few counts. This rearrangement joins TRBV7-9 to TRBJ2-7; 8 nucleotides line up with TRBD2. V dropped 4 bases and J dropped 4; count of bases not matched to a gene: 15. The CDR3 spans 17 residues. From germline, CDR1 is SEHNR and CDR2 FQNEAQ (reference sequence). CDR3 DNA sequence: TGTGCCAGCAGCTCGTCCATGGGTAGCGGGAAGGGTTACGAGCAGTACTTC. Translating gives CASSSSMGSGKGYEQYF. The full variable domain, in which reference TRBV7-9 and TRBJ2-7 provide the parts outside the CDR3, is DTGVSQNPRHKITKRGQNVTFRCDPISEHNRLYWYRQTLGQGPEFLTYFQNEAQLEKSRLLSDRFSAERPKGSFSTLEIQRTEQGDSAMYLCASSSSMGSGKGYEQYFGPGTRLTVT.

In its sample, this clonotype was seen a few times. The J gene is TRBJ1-2, the V gene TRBV20-1, with D possibly being TRBD1 (6 bases). Germline CDR1 reads DFQATT; CDR2 reads SNEGSKA (reference sequence). The CDR3 spans 13 residues. Between the trimmed V and J ends, which lost 2 bases and 4 bases, there was a span of 11 bases. The CDR3 here is CSARQGSGYGYTF. The CDR3, as DNA: TGCAGTGCTAGACAGGGGAGCGGCTATGGCTACACCTTC.

This clonotype occurred a few times. The chain employs TRBV20-1 and TRBJ2-7, with TRBD2 identical over 13 bases. Germline V gene sequence: CDR1 DFQATT, CDR2 SNEGSKA (reference sequence). This CDR3 has 13 residues. This CDR3 reads CSSRTSGSYEQYF. CDR3 coding DNA: TGCAGCTCCCGGACTAGCGGGAGCTACGAGCAGTACTTC.

V and J are TRBV29-1 and TRBJ1-1; 8 positions agree with TRBD1. The CDR3 is made up of 15 amino acids. Per the germline V gene, CDR1 is SQVTM and CDR2 is ANQGSEA. Trimming removed 5 bases from V and 0 bases from J; junction bases left unmatched: 8. The CDR3 DNA sequence: TGCAGCGTTAGTAGGGCAGGGGGCCTGAACACTGAAGCTTTCTTT. Translation gives CSVSRAGGLNTEAFF.

Concerning this clonotype itself: At one boundary the junction diverges from the germline segment, which might be a read error. V is TRBV24-1 and J is TRBJ1-2; 7 positions match TRBD1. The germline V gene has CDR1 KGHDR and CDR2 SFDVKD. The CDR3 sequence is 14 residues long. Here the CDR3 reads CATRTGERDYGYTF. As DNA, the CDR3 is TGTGCCACCAGAACAGGGGAGAGGGACTACGGCTACACCTTC.

The chain couples TRBV11-2 to TRBJ2-1; tentatively, D is TRBD1 or TRBD2 (6 bases each). The CDR3 covers 12 residues. Trimming removed 11 bases at V and 10 bases at J, with 18 bases between. Per germline, CDR1 SGHAT and CDR2 FQNNGV. The CDR3 is CAGALAGHEQFF. In DNA form, the CDR3 reads TGTGCCGGCGCACTGGCGGGACACGAGCAGTTCTTC.

This clonotype was observed a handful of times. This rearrangement joins TRBV7-6 to TRBJ2-5; D is perhaps TRBD1 (6 bases). V gave up 5 bases and J gave up 0 bases, with 16 bases separating them. Germline assignment: CDR1 SGHVS and CDR2 FNYEAQ. This CDR3 region has 16 residues. The CDR3 loop reads CASSPYRDKYQETQYF. In DNA, the CDR3 is TGTGCCAGCAGCCCGTACCGGGACAAGTACCAAGAGACCCAGTACTTC.

V and J are TRBV5-1 and TRBJ1-1; 9 bases agree with TRBD1. The CDR3 has 15 amino acids. In germline, CDR1 is SGHRS, CDR2 YFSETQ. Trimming removed 4 bases from V and 6 bases from J; junction bases left unmatched: 10. The CDR3 nucleotides are TGCGCCAGCAGCCCCGGGACAGGGTGGGGTGCTGAAGCTTTCTTT. It encodes CASSPGTGWGAEAFF.

The rearrangement joins TRBV27 to TRBJ2-7; D gene ambiguous. The CDR3 is 13 amino acids. Germline V gene data show CDR1 as MNHEY and CDR2 as SMNVEV (reference sequence). Trimming stripped 4 bases from V and 10 bases from J, with 17 bases between. The DNA of the CDR3 is TGTGCCAGCAGTTCCCTGGGTGAAGGACCTCAGTACTTC. It is translated as CASSSLGEGPQYF.

V gene TRBV30 combines with J gene TRBJ2-3; 12 nucleotides line up with TRBD2. The CDR3 extends over 15 amino acids. With V trimmed by 4 bases and J by 0 bases, 2 bases remained unmatched. Per germline, CDR1 GTSNPN and CDR2 SVGIG (reference sequence). CDR3 amino acids: CAWKTSGGSTDTQYF. The CDR3 bases are TGTGCCTGGAAGACTAGCGGGGGAAGCACAGATACGCAGTATTTT.

The chain uses TRBV20-1 and TRBJ2-2; 7 bases line up with TRBD1. The CDR3 totals 14 residues. After removal of 0 bases from V and 4 bases from J, the junction contained 2 bases not matched to a gene. CDR1 is DFQATT and CDR2 is SNEGSKA in the germline V gene (reference sequence). CDR3 residues: CSARETGSTGELFF. The CDR3 nucleotides are TGCAGTGCTAGAGAGACAGGGAGCACCGGGGAGCTGTTTTTT.

This clonotype was observed a few times. The V call is TRBV7-8, the J call TRBJ1-2; D is undetermined. The V gene's germline CDR1 is SGHVS and CDR2 FQNEAQ. This CDR3 spans 14 amino acids. Between the trimmed V and J ends, which lost 4 bases and 6 bases, there was a span of 15 bases. In DNA, the CDR3 is TGTGCCAGCAGCTCTTGGGTCGGAGAGGATGGCTACACCTTC. Residues: CASSSWVGEDGYTF.

This clonotype was seen more than once but under ten times. The chain combines TRBV4-2 with TRBJ2-7, with 10 bases lining up with TRBD2. CDR1 is LGHNA, CDR2 YNFKEQ, per germline. The CDR3 extends over 14 amino acids. Losses at the gene ends were 1 base for V and 3 bases for J; bases not matched to a gene: 0. CDR3 nucleotides: TGTGCCAGCAGCCAAGCTAGCGGGGGCTACGAGCAGTACTTC. Encoded protein: CASSQASGGYEQYF.

This sequence joins TRBV7-2 and TRBJ2-3; D is undetermined. Germline V CDR1 and CDR2: SGHTA, FQGNSA. The V and J ends lost 5 bases and 2 bases respectively, with 14 bases between them. This CDR3 is built from 15 residues. The CDR3 sequence is CASSPHLGHTDTQYF. For the CDR3, the DNA is TGTGCCAGCAGCCCGCATCTGGGTCACACAGATACGCAGTATTTT.

The genes are TRBV7-9 and TRBJ1-6, with D possibly being TRBD1 (5 bases). Trimming pared 4 bases from V and 7 bases from J, leaving 14 bases between. The CDR3 loop spans 15 amino acids. CDR1 and CDR2 from the germline V gene are SEHNR and FQNEAQ (reference sequence). The CDR3 DNA reads as TGTGCCAGCAGCTCGACAGTGGGCCGAAATTCACCCCTCCACTTT. It translates to CASSSTVGRNSPLHF.

V and J are TRBV20-1 and TRBJ2-1; D possibly uses TRBD1 or TRBD2 (6 bases each). V shed 3 bases and J shed 7 bases, with 16 bases lying between them. Germline assignment: CDR1 DFQATT and CDR2 SNEGSKA (reference sequence). This CDR3 region has 14 residues. CDR3 nucleotides: TGCAGTGCTAGGGGGGCGGGACTCCTAAATGAGCAGTTCTTC. It specifies CSARGAGLLNEQFF.

The V call is TRBV2, the J call TRBJ1-5, with D hard to call. Trimming cost V 1 base and J 7 bases, with 14 bases left between them. Germline loops: CDR1 SNHLY, CDR2 FYNNEI. The length of the CDR3 is 15 residues. This chain's CDR3 is CASSEVVALHQPQHF. The CDR3 bases are TGTGCCAGCAGTGAAGTGGTCGCCTTACACCAGCCCCAGCATTTT.

The chain is built from TRBV5-1 and TRBJ2-2, with TRBD1 matching 10 bases. V was clipped by 3 bases and J by 0 bases; unmatched bases: 11. The germline V gene has CDR1 SGHRS and CDR2 YFSETQ. This CDR3 contains 19 residues. The CDR3 loop reads CASSSGQGWSHANTGELFF. CDR3 coding DNA: TGCGCCAGCAGCTCGGGACAGGGGTGGTCCCACGCGAACACCGGGGAGCTGTTTTTT.

This clonotype showed up just a few times. The chain joins TRBV9 to TRBJ2-3, with unresolved D. V was cut by 0 bases and J by 7 bases, with 12 bases left in between. The CDR3 has 14 residues. The germline V gene encodes CDR1 SGDLS and CDR2 YYNGEE. In DNA, the CDR3 is TGTGCCAGCAGCGTAGACTTTCTCCTGAATACGCAGTATTTT. It codes for CASSVDFLLNTQYF.

This clonotype has at least ten counts. The chain joins TRBV29-1 to TRBJ2-7; no firm D call. V was pared by 6 bases and J by 5 bases, with 20 bases between. CDR3 length: 14 amino acids. Germline loops: CDR1 SQVTM, CDR2 ANQGSEA. Here the CDR3 DNA reads TGCAGCGTCGCTCCCTATACAGATCTCGACGAGCAGTACTTC. Its protein product is CSVAPYTDLDEQYF.

This rearrangement joins TRBV7-9 to TRBJ2-3; TRBD2 aligns across 8 bases. Germline CDR1 reads SEHNR; CDR2 reads FQNEAQ (reference sequence). Germline trimming cut 6 bases from V and 1 base from J; bases unmatched to any gene: 12. The CDR3 runs 17 residues. Here the CDR3 reads CASRINAGGLGTDTQYF. As DNA, the CDR3 is TGTGCCAGCAGGATTAACGCGGGGGGCCTAGGCACAGATACGCAGTATTTT. The full variable domain, in which reference TRBV7-9 and TRBJ2-3 provide the parts outside the CDR3, is DTGVSQNPRHKITKRGQNVTFRCDPISEHNRLYWYRQTLGQGPEFLTYFQNEAQLEKSRLLSDRFSAERPKGSFSTLEIQRTEQGDSAMYLCASRINAGGLGTDTQYFGPGTRLTVL.

The chain couples TRBV12-3 or TRBV12-4 to TRBJ2-7; no clear D gene. This CDR3 has 13 residues. V gave up 5 bases and J gave up 3 bases, with 11 bases separating them. CDR3 region: CASSPLPFYEQYF. In DNA, the CDR3 is TGTGCCAGCAGTCCCCTCCCTTTCTACGAGCAGTACTTC.

This chain joins TRBV29-1 and TRBJ2-1; 7 bases match TRBD1. The V segment lost 1 base and the J segment 5 bases; nucleotides outside the gene matches: 8. The CDR3 has 15 residues. The V gene's germline CDR1 is SQVTM and CDR2 ANQGSEA. CDR3 coding DNA: TGCAGCGTTGAAGGCAGACAGGGCCCACACAATGAGCAGTTCTTC. This gives the protein CSVEGRQGPHNEQFF.

This clonotype was seen a few times. The chain recombines TRBV15 with TRBJ2-3; D uncertain. This CDR3 comprises 15 residues. In germline, CDR1 is LNHNV, CDR2 YYDKDF (reference sequence). V gave up 1 base and J gave up 2 bases, with 10 bases separating them. The CDR3 region is CATSRVVSSTDTQYF. The CDR3 DNA is TGTGCCACCAGCAGAGTGGTTAGCTCCACAGATACGCAGTATTTT.